What follows are 31 T cell receptor beta chains derived from one specimen sequenced in a study of Ad26.COV2.S vaccination and SARS-CoV-2 variants. Treatment given: about 20 received Ad26.COV2.S at low or high dose, single or two shots; 5 received placebo; per-sample allocation not given. Specimen acquisition occurred on day 63 following the initial vaccine or placebo injection. TCRdb's table, derived via immunoSEQ multiplex PCR, lists solely in-frame clones and lacks some. The sample lists fewer than 800,000 clones, around 89% occurring once. The specimen comprised peripheral blood, sampled in a trial of Ad26.COV2.S vaccine versus placebo. The origin of the receptors is a person aged 18 to 59 who received the Ad26.COV2.S COVID-19 vaccine or a placebo.

V gene TRBV5-1 combines with J gene TRBJ2-7; 7 nucleotides align to TRBD1. V lost 2 bases and J lost 0; bases outside the gene matches: 5. Germline lookup yields CDR1 SGHRS and CDR2 YFSETQ. The CDR3 spans 15 residues. The CDR3, as DNA: TGCGCCAGCAGCTTCCCCGGGACAGCCTCCTACGAGCAGTACTTC. This codes for CASSFPGTASYEQYF.

This chain joins TRBV6-5 and TRBJ1-6; 11 positions match TRBD1. Looked up from germline, CDR1 is MNHEY and CDR2 is SVGAGI. The CDR3 has 14 amino acids. J gave up 9 bases and V 7 bases, and 5 bases lay outside the gene matches. This chain's CDR3 is CASTGQGASSPLHF. DNA of the CDR3: TGTGCCAGCACTGGACAGGGGGCAAGTTCACCCCTCCACTTT.

V usage is TRBV19 and J usage is TRBJ1-6, with no clear D. V was clipped by 3 bases and J by 10 bases, with 13 bases between them. Germline V CDR1 and CDR2: LNHDA, SQIVND (reference sequence). This CDR3 is built from 14 residues. The DNA of the CDR3 is TGTGCCAGTAGTATGATATCCCACCGGTCACCCCTCCACTTT. The encoded protein is CASSMISHRSPLHF.

In DNA, the CDR3 is TGTGCCAGTAGTATATATAGCGGGGTCAGCGATGAGCAGTTCTTC. Protein sequence: CASSIYSGVSDEQFF. The J gene is TRBJ2-1, the V gene TRBV19; 8 positions match TRBD2. The CDR3 extends over 15 amino acids. Germline loops: CDR1 LNHDA, CDR2 SQIVND (reference sequence). Unmatched junction bases numbered 8, after V lost 2 bases and J lost 8 bases. Drawing the rest from reference TRBV19 and TRBJ2-1, the complete variable domain is DGGITQSPKYLFRKEGQNVTLSCEQNLNHDAMYWYRQDPGQGLRLIYYSQIVNDFQKGDIAEGYSVSREKKESFPLTVTSAQKNPTAFYLCASSIYSGVSDEQFFGPGTRLTVL.

The chain uses TRBV7-2 and TRBJ1-5, with D tentatively TRBD1 (6 bases). Trimming took off 1 base at V and 7 bases at J, with 11 bases between the two ends. This CDR3 has 14 residues. Per germline, CDR1 SGHTA and CDR2 FQGNSA. The CDR3 coding sequence is TGTGCCAGCAGCTTAGGGGGGCCGGGGCAGCCCCAGCATTTT. Translating it yields CASSLGGPGQPQHF.

This rearrangement joins TRBV11-2 to TRBJ2-3; a possible D gene is TRBD2 (6 bases). CDR1 SGHAT and CDR2 FQNNGV come from the germline V gene. Trimming cost V 5 bases and J 6 bases, with 15 bases left between them. There are 14 residues in the CDR3. Here the CDR3 reads CASSRGDWGDTQYF. The DNA for the CDR3 is TGTGCCAGCAGCCGCGGGGATTGGGGGGATACGCAGTATTTT.

This chain joins TRBV6-5 and TRBJ1-6; D remains ambiguous. Trimming removed 7 bases from V and 4 bases from J, with 5 bases in between. The germline gives CDR1 MNHEY, CDR2 SVGAGI. CDR3 length: 12 residues. The chain's CDR3 is CASTSYNSPLHF. Written as DNA, the CDR3 is TGTGCCAGCACGTCTTATAATTCACCCCTCCACTTT.

This clone was seen only once. The chain carries TRBV5-1 and TRBJ2-3, with TRBD1 identical over 7 bases. Germline V gives CDR1 SGHRS, CDR2 YFSETQ. CDR3 size: 14 residues. V shed 4 bases and J 4 bases; nucleotides not matched to a gene: 6. CDR3 region: CASSRDSEADTQYF. The CDR3 DNA reads as TGCGCCAGCAGCCGGGACAGTGAGGCAGATACGCAGTATTTT.

This clone came up once. The V and J genes are TRBV14 and TRBJ2-7; 8 nucleotides match TRBD2. Germline V CDR1 and CDR2: SGHDN, FVKESK. The CDR3 consists of 14 residues. The J segment lost 2 bases and the V segment lost 6 bases, leaving 6 bases of the junction unmatched. Here the CDR3 reads CASRRAGDAYEQYF. Here the CDR3 DNA reads TGTGCCAGCAGAAGAGCGGGAGACGCCTACGAGCAGTACTTC.

The chain recombines TRBV19 with TRBJ1-3; TRBD1 matches 7 bases. CDR1 and CDR2 from the germline V gene are LNHDA and SQIVND (reference sequence). The CDR3 consists of 13 residues. Losses at the gene ends were 11 bases for V and 2 bases for J; bases not matched to a gene: 6. In DNA, the CDR3 is TGTGCCGTGACAGGGCTCACTGGAAACACCATATATTTT. Translation: CAVTGLTGNTIYF.

The chain carries TRBV5-8 and TRBJ2-3, with 9 bases that match TRBD2. Germline CDR1 SGHTS, CDR2 YDEGEE. Trimming took 4 bases from V and 0 from J; bases not matched to a gene: 15. CDR3 length equals 19 residues. CDR3 bases: TGTGCCAGCAGCGGACTGATAGCGGGGGTTCTTCCTAGCACAGATACGCAGTATTTT. Amino acids: CASSGLIAGVLPSTDTQYF. Supplemented by reference TRBV5-8 and TRBJ2-3, the full variable domain reads EAGVTQSPTHLIKTRGQQATLRCSPISGHTSVYWYQQALGLGLQFLLWYDEGEERNRGNFPPRFSGRQFPNYSSELNVNALELEDSALYLCASSGLIAGVLPSTDTQYFGPGTRLTVL.

This clone has only one observation. The chain joins TRBV10-3 to TRBJ2-7, with D hard to call. V shed 0 bases and J shed 7 bases, with 7 bases lying between them. The germline V gene encodes CDR1 ENHRY and CDR2 SYGVKD. The length of the CDR3 is 12 residues. The CDR3 DNA is TGTGCCATCAGTGAGTCAACCGGGGAGCAGTACTTC. It encodes CAISESTGEQYF.

V usage is TRBV19 and J usage is TRBJ1-2, with D hard to call. Trimming removed 6 bases from V and 7 bases from J, with 9 bases in between. Germline values: CDR1 LNHDA, CDR2 SQIVND (reference sequence). The CDR3 covers 11 residues. The CDR3 here is CASRSGPGYTF. The CDR3, as DNA: TGTGCCAGTAGGTCAGGACCTGGCTACACCTTC.

The chain recombines TRBV11-2 with TRBJ2-7, with TRBD1 identical over 7 bases. J lost 4 bases, V lost 5 bases, and 8 bases had no gene match. The CDR3 totals 14 residues. Germline loops: CDR1 SGHAT, CDR2 FQNNGV. The CDR3 DNA reads as TGTGCCAGCAGCCCAACCTTGACAGGGTACGAGCAGTACTTC. Protein: CASSPTLTGYEQYF.

This chain uses TRBV9 with TRBJ2-1; 8 bases map to TRBD2. Germline CDR1 SGDLS, CDR2 YYNGEE. Trimming at V came to 3 bases and at J to 3 bases, leaving 8 bases not matched to a gene. The CDR3 consists of 16 residues. DNA of the CDR3: TGTGCCAGCAGCGAGGGTAGCGGGGCAAACTACAATGAGCAGTTCTTC. It codes for CASSEGSGANYNEQFF.

This chain connects TRBV6-1 to TRBJ2-1; D is undetermined. With 0 bases removed from V and 6 bases from J, the gap between germline ends came to 9 bases. Germline CDR1 and CDR2: MNHNS and SASEGT. The CDR3 consists of 14 residues. The CDR3 sequence: CASSEAWLINEQFF. CDR3 nucleotides: TGTGCCAGCAGTGAAGCATGGCTGATCAATGAGCAGTTCTTC.

The J gene is TRBJ2-1, the V gene TRBV10-3, with 8 bases fitting TRBD2. The CDR3 runs 16 residues. Losses at the gene ends were 2 bases for V and 4 bases for J; bases not matched to a gene: 7. In germline, CDR1 is ENHRY, CDR2 SYGVKD. The CDR3 here is CAISELTSGTYNEQFF. CDR3 in DNA: TGTGCCATCAGTGAGCTAACTAGCGGTACATACAATGAGCAGTTCTTC.

This clone was seen only a few times. This chain uses TRBV24-1 with TRBJ1-2, with 8 bases that match TRBD1. The germline CDR1 and CDR2 sequences are KGHDR and SFDVKD. Unmatched junction bases numbered 3, after V lost 0 bases and J lost 1 base. The CDR3 is 16 residues long. The CDR3 sequence: CATSDLGDRRNYGYTF. The DNA of the CDR3 is TGTGCCACCAGTGATTTGGGGGACAGGCGTAACTATGGCTACACCTTC.

This clone appeared a single time. This chain uses TRBV30 with TRBJ1-4, with unresolved D. V lost 6 bases to trimming and J lost 0 bases, with 8 bases between them. Per germline, CDR1 GTSNPN and CDR2 SVGIG (reference sequence). There are 13 residues in the CDR3. Written as DNA, the CDR3 is TGTGCCTGTCCGGGGACAACTAATGAAAAACTGTTTTTT. Translation: CACPGTTNEKLFF.

The rearrangement uses TRBV15 and TRBJ2-4, with D uncertain. Germline values: CDR1 LNHNV, CDR2 YYDKDF (reference sequence). The CDR3 consists of 15 residues. Trimming removed 3 bases from V and 0 bases from J, with 9 bases in between. CDR3: CATSSHSVAKNIQYF. CDR3 in DNA: TGTGCCACCAGCAGCCACAGTGTAGCCAAAAACATTCAGTACTTC.

The V and J genes are TRBV9 and TRBJ2-2; 11 nucleotides line up with TRBD1. Germline CDR1 is SGDLS and CDR2 is YYNGEE. This CDR3 region has 16 residues. V was clipped by 1 base and J by 7 bases; unmatched bases: 6. This CDR3 reads CASSVTGQGAHGELFF. CDR3 DNA: TGTGCCAGCAGCGTAACAGGACAGGGGGCCCACGGGGAGCTGTTTTTT.

This chain's CDR3 is CASSPTQGFEETQYF. CDR3 DNA: TGTGCCAGCTCACCAACCCAGGGATTTGAAGAGACCCAGTACTTC. The chain employs TRBV18 and TRBJ2-5, with D perhaps TRBD1 (5 bases). The CDR3 has 15 residues. Germline V gene data show CDR1 as KGHSH and CDR2 as LQKENI. The V gene lost 2 bases and the J gene lost 3 bases, with 13 bases spanning the gap.

The chain combines TRBV6-1 with TRBJ1-2; D might be TRBD1 (6 bases). V gave up 2 bases and J gave up 8 bases, with 15 bases separating them. The CDR3 loop spans 14 amino acids. CDR1 is MNHNS and CDR2 is SASEGT in the germline V gene. The CDR3 nucleotides read TGTGCCAGCAGTGAAACACAGGGTGGGGGAGGCTACACCTTC. This translates into CASSETQGGGGYTF.

This rearrangement joins TRBV2 to TRBJ2-7; TRBD2 aligns across 8 bases. Germline values: CDR1 SNHLY, CDR2 FYNNEI. The CDR3 has 17 amino acids. V lost 3 bases, J lost 5 bases, and 15 bases stayed unmatched. CDR3 DNA: TGTGCCAGCAGTGATGGGACAAGCGGGAGAAGGGTCCACGAGCAGTACTTC. The encoded protein is CASSDGTSGRRVHEQYF.

This sequence joins TRBV10-3 and TRBJ2-3; D unresolved. The ends were cut back, 11 bases at V and 2 bases at J, with 17 bases in the middle. Germline CDR1 is ENHRY and CDR2 is SYGVKD. CDR3 size: 14 residues. The CDR3 here is CASSRRAFTDTQYF. The CDR3 nucleotides read TGTGCCTCGAGCCGGCGCGCGTTCACAGATACGCAGTATTTT.

The chain is built from TRBV10-3 and TRBJ1-1; 7 bases are a match to TRBD1. Germline V gives CDR1 ENHRY, CDR2 SYGVKD. Unmatched junction bases numbered 10, after V lost 11 bases and J lost 1 base. This CDR3 comprises 14 residues. The CDR3 nucleotides are TGTGCCGCGGGACAGCCCTCGGAGAACACTGAAGCTTTCTTT. Translation: CAAGQPSENTEAFF.

This chain connects TRBV11-2 to TRBJ1-5; no clear D. The ends were cut back, 5 bases at V and 9 bases at J, with 11 bases in the middle. The germline gives CDR1 SGHAT, CDR2 FQNNGV. CDR3 length equals 12 residues. CDR3 amino acids: CASSPVLLPQHF. DNA for the CDR3: TGTGCCAGCAGCCCAGTTCTCTTGCCCCAGCATTTT.

V usage is TRBV7-2 and J usage is TRBJ2-7; TRBD1 aligns across 8 bases. The CDR3 runs 14 residues. Germline CDR1 SGHTA, CDR2 FQGNSA. The junction had 9 bases not matched to a gene; V was cut back by 7 bases and J by 4 bases. In nucleotides, the CDR3 is TGTGCCAGCAAGACGACGCAGGGGGCTTACGAGCAGTACTTC. Translated: CASKTTQGAYEQYF.

The sample holds one count of this clone. The CDR3 loop is CASSRVGGTGELFF. For the CDR3, the DNA is TGTGCCAGTAGTAGGGTCGGAGGCACCGGGGAGCTGTTTTTT. J is TRBJ2-2 and V is TRBV19, with D possibly matching TRBD2 (5 bases). The CDR3 is 14 amino acids. V was trimmed by 4 bases and J by 4 bases, leaving 10 bases between them. The germline V gene encodes CDR1 LNHDA and CDR2 SQIVND (reference sequence).

The chain carries TRBV24-1 and TRBJ1-2, with 8 bases aligning to TRBD1. Germline V lookup: CDR1 KGHDR, CDR2 SFDVKD. The CDR3 length is 13 residues. Trimming at V came to 4 bases and at J to 8 bases, leaving 5 bases not matched to a gene. The CDR3 loop reads CATSENRGDGYTF. The CDR3 nucleotides are TGTGCCACCAGTGAAAACAGGGGGGACGGCTACACCTTC.

The genes are TRBV2 and TRBJ2-2; perhaps TRBD1 as D (7 bases). The CDR3 spans 16 residues. V was pared by 6 bases and J by 1 base, with 15 bases between. CDR1 and CDR2 from the germline V gene are SNHLY and FYNNEI. CDR3 sequence reads: CASRGYQGGNTGELFF. CDR3 nucleotide sequence: TGTGCCAGCAGGGGCTATCAGGGGGGGAACACCGGGGAGCTGTTTTTT.